The 15 T cell receptor beta chains in this list originate from one sample, sequenced in a study of CD8 T cell repertoires and HIV-1 epitope variants. The protocol was immunoSEQ multiplex PCR, while the TCRdb copy is restricted to in-frame clones and leaves out a portion. The profile shows tens of thousands of clones, just under 75% of them singletons. The source material was uncultured baseline CD8+ T cells from peripheral blood mononuclear cells (PBMCs). All receptors come from a male donor with HIV.

This chain links TRBV5-1 with TRBJ1-2, with 9 bases fitting TRBD1. CDR3 length: 15 residues. After removal of 3 bases from V and 3 bases from J, the junction contained 6 bases not matched to a gene. In germline, CDR1 is SGHRS, CDR2 YFSETQ. The CDR3 loop is CASSSVQGADYGYTF. CDR3 DNA: TGCGCCAGCAGCTCAGTACAGGGGGCGGACTATGGCTACACCTTC.

The V call is TRBV28, the J call TRBJ2-1; D uncertain. Trimming left V 6 bases short and J 3 bases short, with 12 bases between. Germline loops: CDR1 MDHEN, CDR2 SYDVKM. The CDR3 extends over 14 amino acids. This chain's CDR3 is CASSLDSYYNEQFF. In nucleotides, the CDR3 is TGTGCCAGCAGCCTAGACTCCTACTACAATGAGCAGTTCTTC.

The V gene is TRBV7-9, the J gene TRBJ2-5, with TRBD1 matching over 11 bases. The ends lost 5 bases at V and 2 bases at J; junction bases unmatched: 7. Germline V lookup: CDR1 SEHNR, CDR2 FQNEAQ (reference sequence). The CDR3 loop spans 16 amino acids. CDR3 in amino acids: CASSPRRDRGQETQYF. The CDR3 DNA reads as TGTGCCAGCAGCCCCCGCCGGGACAGGGGGCAAGAGACCCAGTACTTC.

This clone was picked up a small number of times. The gene calls are TRBV30 and TRBJ2-7; TRBD1 matches at 7 bases. Germline CDR1 GTSNPN, CDR2 SVGIG (reference sequence). The CDR3 loop spans 12 amino acids. V gave up 1 base and J gave up 6 bases; unmatched junction bases: 3. DNA of the CDR3: TGTGCCTGGAGTGGGGACAGCGCCGAGCAGTACTTC. Translating it yields CAWSGDSAEQYF.

The rearrangement links TRBV7-9 to TRBJ2-3; no clear D. Germline CDR1 SEHNR, CDR2 FQNEAQ (reference sequence). The CDR3 covers 13 residues. V lost 2 bases to trimming and J lost 6 bases, with 9 bases between them. The CDR3 bases are TGTGCCAGCAGCTTACCAGTTTCCGATACGCAGTATTTT. It encodes CASSLPVSDTQYF.

This clone occurred once. The DNA for the CDR3 is TGTGCCAGCAGCGCCGCGGTCTACAATGAGCAGTTCTTC. Its protein is CASSAAVYNEQFF. The V call is TRBV2, the J call TRBJ2-1; D call uncertain. The CDR3 is 13 amino acids. Trimming stripped 6 bases from V and 3 bases from J, with 9 bases between. Per the germline V gene, CDR1 is SNHLY and CDR2 is FYNNEI.

This clone appeared once. The chain links TRBV11-2 to TRBJ2-1; 7 nucleotides match TRBD1. This CDR3 spans 15 amino acids. Germline CDR1 and CDR2: SGHAT and FQNNGV. The V and J ends lost 5 bases and 0 bases, in that order; junction bases with no gene match: 4. The CDR3 nucleotides are TGTGCCAGCAGCCCGGACAGGACCTCCTACAATGAGCAGTTCTTC. Amino acids: CASSPDRTSYNEQFF. Full variable domain (remainder filled in from reference TRBV11-2 and TRBJ2-1): EAGVAQSPRYKIIEKRQSVAFWCNPISGHATLYWYQQILGQGPKLLIQFQNNGVVDDSQLPKDRFSAERLKGVDSTLKIQPAKLEDSAVYLCASSPDRTSYNEQFFGPGTRLTVL.

V usage is TRBV29-1 and J usage is TRBJ1-2, with a possible D match to TRBD1 (5 bases). The germline CDR1 and CDR2 sequences are SQVTM and ANQGSEA. Trimming shortened V by 6 bases and J by 2 bases, and 10 bases separated the two germline ends. This CDR3 has 12 residues. CDR3 bases: TGCAGCGTCCGGACATCAAACTATGGCTACACCTTC. Translation: CSVRTSNYGYTF.

The V gene is TRBV11-2, the J gene TRBJ1-4; 9 nucleotides align to TRBD1. The germline CDR1 and CDR2 sequences are SGHAT and FQNNGV. V lost 5 bases to trimming and J lost 7 bases; unmatched junction nucleotides: 5. The CDR3 has 14 amino acids. CDR3 sequence reads: CASSPGQGSEKLFF. CDR3 sequence (DNA): TGTGCCAGCAGCCCGGGACAGGGAAGTGAAAAACTGTTTTTT.

The chain carries TRBV7-6 and TRBJ1-4, with 9 bases matching TRBD1. V lost 6 bases to trimming and J lost 6 bases; unmatched junction nucleotides: 11. The CDR3 length is 16 residues. CDR1 is SGHVS and CDR2 is FNYEAQ in the germline V gene. The CDR3 region is CASSHPLRDRDEKLFF. DNA for the CDR3: TGTGCCAGCAGTCACCCCCTCCGGGACAGGGATGAAAAACTGTTTTTT.

This chain joins TRBV5-4 and TRBJ1-1; TRBD1 is a possible D gene (5 bases). This CDR3 has 15 amino acids. The germline CDR1 and CDR2 sequences are SGHNT and YYREEE (reference sequence). V was pared by 0 bases and J by 1 base, with 10 bases between. The DNA of the CDR3 is TGTGCCAGCAGCTTGGCCCTCGGACAGAACACTGAAGCTTTCTTT. It codes for CASSLALGQNTEAFF.

The count of this clone is one. A junction boundary mismatches the germline segment, possibly from a read error. This chain connects TRBV7-9 to TRBJ1-3; 10 bases agree with TRBD1. The CDR3 loop spans 15 amino acids. Germline V lookup: CDR1 SEHNR, CDR2 FQNEAQ (reference sequence). As DNA, the CDR3 is TGTGCCAGCAGTTTAGACAGGGGGCTTGGAAACACCATATATTTT. Protein sequence: CASSLDRGLGNTIYF.

This clone turned up a few times. The rearrangement links TRBV27 to TRBJ2-5; 8 bases are a match to TRBD1. With 8 bases clipped from V and 2 bases from J, the junction kept 4 bases outside the gene matches. The germline V gene has CDR1 MNHEY and CDR2 SMNVEV (reference sequence). This CDR3 contains 13 residues. As DNA, the CDR3 is TGTGCCAGCCGGGGGACAGGTCAAGAGACCCAGTACTTC. Translated: CASRGTGQETQYF.

This clone was recorded only once. The V gene is TRBV7-6, the J gene TRBJ2-5; 13 bases align to TRBD2. The V segment lost 1 base and the J segment 2 bases; nucleotides outside the gene matches: 1. Germline CDR1 and CDR2: SGHVS and FNYEAQ. The CDR3 extends over 16 amino acids. CDR3 bases: TGTGCCAGCAGCTTAGGGACTAGCGGGAGACAAGAGACCCAGTACTTC. This sequence encodes CASSLGTSGRQETQYF.

The chain joins TRBV4-2 to TRBJ2-7; D gene ambiguous. Between the trimmed V and J ends, which lost 1 base and 0 bases, there was a span of 10 bases. This CDR3 spans 15 amino acids. Germline V gene sequence: CDR1 LGHNA, CDR2 YNFKEQ. The CDR3 sequence: CASSQGASNSYEQYF. For the CDR3, the DNA is TGTGCCAGCAGCCAAGGCGCCAGTAACTCCTACGAGCAGTACTTC.